The 10 T cell receptor beta chains given below trace back to one sample, sequenced in a study of T-cell reconstitution after alpha-beta-depleted transplantation in children. Construction of the TCRbeta library involved unique molecular identifiers. TCRdb used MiXCR to reprocess the PCR reads, holding one entry per CDR3 protein. The repertoire holds approximately 650,000 distinct CDR3 sequences, around 12% seen once, with around 0.79% in the top ten. The sequences come from PBMCs, collected before TCRalphabeta/CD19-depleted stem cell transplant. The receptors originated from a girl aged 2 to 10 with congenital amegakaryocytic thrombocytopenia, due to receive a stem cell transplant.

The chain couples TRBV5-1 to TRBJ2-4; D uncertain. CDR3 length: 16 amino acids. Germline CDR1 and CDR2: SGHRS and YFSETQ. Trimming removed 0 bases from V and 0 bases from J, with 10 bases in between. The CDR3 coding sequence is TGCGCCAGCAGCTTGGCTCTGGGTGAAGCCAAAAACATTCAGTACTTC. This gives the protein CASSLALGEAKNIQYF.

The table lists this clonotype with a few counts. V and J are TRBV3-1 and TRBJ2-5, with 13 bases identical to TRBD2. The germline gives CDR1 LGHDT, CDR2 YNNKEL (reference sequence). The CDR3 consists of 18 residues. V was pared by 4 bases and J by 5 bases, with 13 bases of the junction left unmatched. CDR3: CASSPPGLAGALGETQYF. In DNA, the CDR3 is TGTGCCAGCAGCCCACCTGGACTAGCGGGAGCTTTAGGGGAGACCCAGTACTTC.

J is TRBJ1-6 and V is TRBV5-1; D perhaps matches TRBD1 (5 bases). The CDR3 sequence is 14 residues long. Trimming left V 4 bases short and J 5 bases short, with 10 bases between. CDR1 and CDR2 from the germline V gene are SGHRS and YFSETQ. The CDR3 DNA reads as TGCGCCAGCAGCCCATTGACAGATAATTCACCCCTCCACTTT. Its protein is CASSPLTDNSPLHF.

This clonotype was detected many times. CDR3 sequence (DNA): TGTGCCAGCAGCTTAGGGGGACAGGGAAGGAACACTGAAGCTTTCTTT. Translation: CASSLGGQGRNTEAFF. The gene calls are TRBV7-8 and TRBJ1-1, with 9 positions matching TRBD1. Germline V gene sequence: CDR1 SGHVS, CDR2 FQNEAQ. This CDR3 region has 16 residues. Germline trimming cut 1 base from V and 1 base from J; bases unmatched to any gene: 4. Together with reference TRBV7-8 and TRBJ1-1, the CDR3 gives the full variable domain: GAGVSQSPRYKVAKRGQDVALRCDPISGHVSLFWYQQALGQGPEFLTYFQNEAQLDKSGLPSDRFFAERPEGSVSTLKIQRTQQEDSAVYLCASSLGGQGRNTEAFFGQGTRLTVV.

This clonotype was seen a handful of times. This sequence joins TRBV28 and TRBJ1-6, with D possibly TRBD1 on 5 matching bases. The CDR3 loop spans 14 amino acids. The V end lost 3 bases, the J end lost 11 bases, and 14 bases lay between the germline ends. Germline CDR1 MDHEN, CDR2 SYDVKM. CDR3 sequence: CASSFSLQGPPLHF. CDR3 bases: TGTGCCAGCAGTTTCTCCCTCCAGGGACCACCCCTCCACTTT.

This chain uses TRBV20-1 with TRBJ2-7; tentatively, D is TRBD2 (5 bases). Trimming removed 2 bases from V and 4 bases from J, with 12 bases in between. The CDR3 extends over 13 amino acids. From germline, CDR1 is DFQATT and CDR2 SNEGSKA (reference sequence). CDR3 coding DNA: TGCAGTGCTAGATTCATAAGAGGGTACGAGCAGTACTTC. It codes for CSARFIRGYEQYF.

V gene TRBV5-8 combines with J gene TRBJ2-4; 9 positions match TRBD1. The CDR3 runs 16 residues. Losses at the gene ends were 0 bases for V and 6 bases for J; bases not matched to a gene: 7. The germline V gene encodes CDR1 SGHTS and CDR2 YDEGEE. The CDR3 DNA reads as TGTGCCAGCAGCTTGGAAAAGGGACAGGGTATAAACATTCAGTACTTC. Residues: CASSLEKGQGINIQYF.

In DNA form, the CDR3 reads TGCAGTGCTTTTACTAGCTCGCAGTTCTTC. This encodes CSAFTSSQFF. The rearrangement joins TRBV20-1 to TRBJ2-1, with a tentative D call TRBD2 (6 bases). This CDR3 is built from 10 residues. With 5 bases removed from V and 12 bases from J, the gap between germline ends came to 11 bases. Germline assignment: CDR1 DFQATT and CDR2 SNEGSKA (reference sequence).

This clonotype was detected ten times or more. The CDR3 nucleotides are TGTGCCAGCAGCTACCACGGGGGGGACACTGAAGCTTTCTTT. It yields the protein CASSYHGGDTEAFF. This rearrangement joins TRBV7-9 to TRBJ1-1, with a tentative D call TRBD1 (5 bases). This CDR3 contains 14 residues. Trimming left V 4 bases short and J 3 bases short, with 12 bases between. In germline, CDR1 is SEHNR, CDR2 FQNEAQ (reference sequence).

A single count supports this clonotype. A junction end diverges from the germline sequence, so it may reflect a read error. This sequence joins TRBV4-1 and TRBJ1-5; D ambiguous. Germline V gene lookup returns CDR1 MGHRA and CDR2 YSYEKL. The CDR3 consists of 17 residues. The CDR3 sequence: CASSQVRADYSNQPLHF. CDR3 DNA sequence: TGCGCCAGCAGCCAAGTACGAGCAGATTATAGCAATCAGCCCCTGCATTTT.